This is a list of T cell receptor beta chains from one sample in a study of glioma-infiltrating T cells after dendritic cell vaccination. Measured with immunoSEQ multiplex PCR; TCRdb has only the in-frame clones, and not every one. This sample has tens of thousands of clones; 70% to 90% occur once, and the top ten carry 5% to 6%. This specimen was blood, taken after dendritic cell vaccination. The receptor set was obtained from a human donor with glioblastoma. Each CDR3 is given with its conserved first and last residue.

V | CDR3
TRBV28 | CASSSPWGEGTDTQYF
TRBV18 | CASSPDRAETQYF
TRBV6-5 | CASSYQGGWANVLTF
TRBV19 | CASWDRQLSGNTIYF
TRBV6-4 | CASSELAGGYNEQFF
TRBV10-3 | CAIKSSGRDNEQFF
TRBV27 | CASSFTGKTEKLFF
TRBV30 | CAWNGKDSGANVLTF
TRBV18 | CASSPSQHPSTDTQYF
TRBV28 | CASSLAREQFF
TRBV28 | CASRGGQGAGDTQYF
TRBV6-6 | CASRASGRALHNEQFF
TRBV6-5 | CASSLTGTTNEKLFF
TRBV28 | CASQINWGGTEAFF
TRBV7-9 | CASSLQQGAAGNSPLHF
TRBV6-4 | CASRGRATGELFF
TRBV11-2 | CASSLAKAGGNIPGELFF
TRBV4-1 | CASSQGFGQVENTEAFF
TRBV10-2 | CASSLYRTDTQYF
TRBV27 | CASSPLAGNLDTQYF
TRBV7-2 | CASSLGQGPLPLHF
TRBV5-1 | CASSLGGREDNEQFF
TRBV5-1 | CASLFIQGAGNTIYF
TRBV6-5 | CASSTYRGEAFF
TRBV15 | CATSGGSSETGELFF
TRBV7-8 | CASSLGLSWRDYTF
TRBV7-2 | CASSSPGTSGNEQFF
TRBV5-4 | CASSGGGAWGNTIYF
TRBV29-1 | CSATSGVYEQYF
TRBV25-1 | CASSEYGGGTYSYNEQFF
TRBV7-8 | CASSSRTVNQPQHF
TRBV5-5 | CASSLFPPRPTGNTIYF
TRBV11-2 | CASSFRRGPGLSYEQYF
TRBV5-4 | CASSLGLAGEALSGANVLTF
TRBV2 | CASRGTRGEKLFF
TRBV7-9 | CASSLPYGLTDTQYF
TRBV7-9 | CASSSMRTGSHEQYF
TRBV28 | CASSARLTEAFF
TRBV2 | CASSDGTTGVGNQPQHF
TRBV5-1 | CASSQLAASYNEQFF
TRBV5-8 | CASSKDRVGSGNTIYF
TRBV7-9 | CASSSIKDRWAPGNTIYF
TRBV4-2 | CASSQTLTGGHTGELFF
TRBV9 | CASSVVGLATGELFF
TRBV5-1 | CASGPGSVRETQYF
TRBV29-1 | CSVSGQGQETQYF
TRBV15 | CATSRESNTEAFF
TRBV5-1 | CASSTGPTWTGPHEQYF
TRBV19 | CASSPGQTYEQYF
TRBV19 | CASNQTPRSYTF
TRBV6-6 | CASREIERTSYEQYF
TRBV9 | CASSARGGGMGSGEQFF
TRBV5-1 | CASSLHQETQYF
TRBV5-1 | CASSAGDRAYEQYF
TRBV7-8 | CASSLGLASYNEQFF